This T cell receptor beta chain emerged from a study of blood T cell repertoires in COVID-19. TCRdb keeps only in-frame clones here, not all; method: immunoSEQ multiplex PCR. The top ten clones hold over 9.5% of a sample with approximately 15,000 clones, 73% of them seen once. This clone has a handful of counts. The source of this sequence is a man aged 70-80 years with acute or convalescent COVID-19. The sequencing sample was made of peripheral blood.

The CDR3 sequence: CASSKDRSNTEAFF. The CDR3 nucleotides read TGTGCCAGTAGTAAAGACAGGTCGAACACTGAAGCTTTCTTT. The gene calls are TRBV19 and TRBJ1-1, with a possible D match to TRBD1 (6 bases). The CDR3 spans 14 residues. Germline CDR1 LNHDA, CDR2 SQIVND (reference sequence). Trimming removed 4 bases from V and 1 base from J, with 10 bases in between.